The TCR beta chain described here comes from a study of control samples from healthy donors and cancer patients. The CDR3 has 13 amino acids. V shed 3 bases and J shed 6 bases, with 11 bases lying between them. The germline V gene has CDR1 SNHLY and CDR2 FYNNEI. This clone was recorded once. Sequencing used immunoSEQ multiplex PCR; TCRdb keeps in-frame clones, though not all of them. The sample holds about 54,000 clones; 95% to 97% are singletons and the top ten take 1.5% to 2%. This receptor was identified in a woman between 25 and 40 years old in good health. This rearrangement joins TRBV2 to TRBJ1-1, with D unresolved. The sample consisted of blood. The CDR3 reads CASSDLIKAEAFF. The CDR3, as DNA: TGTGCCAGCAGTGACCTTATAAAGGCTGAAGCTTTCTTT.